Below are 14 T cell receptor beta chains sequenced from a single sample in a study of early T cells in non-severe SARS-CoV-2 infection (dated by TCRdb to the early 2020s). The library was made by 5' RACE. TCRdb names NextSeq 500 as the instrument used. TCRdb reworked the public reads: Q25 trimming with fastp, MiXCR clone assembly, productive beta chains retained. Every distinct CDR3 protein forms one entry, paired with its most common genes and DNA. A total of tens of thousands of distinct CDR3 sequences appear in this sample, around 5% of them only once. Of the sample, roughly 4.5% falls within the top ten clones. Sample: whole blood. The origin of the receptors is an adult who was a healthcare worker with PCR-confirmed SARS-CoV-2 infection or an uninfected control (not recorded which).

This chain's CDR3 is CASSLEATGGMNTEAFF. CDR3 DNA sequence: TGCGCCAGCAGCTTGGAGGCTACAGGGGGCATGAACACTGAAGCTTTCTTT. This rearrangement joins TRBV5-1 to TRBJ1-1; TRBD1 agrees at 9 bases. Trimming took 0 bases from V and 0 from J; bases not matched to a gene: 6. The CDR3 is made up of 17 amino acids. Germline CDR1 SGHRS, CDR2 YFSETQ.

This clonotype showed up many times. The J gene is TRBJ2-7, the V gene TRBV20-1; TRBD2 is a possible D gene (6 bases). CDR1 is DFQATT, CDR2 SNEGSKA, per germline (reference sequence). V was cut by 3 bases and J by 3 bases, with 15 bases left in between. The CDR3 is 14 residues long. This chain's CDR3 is CSASSRASDYEQYF. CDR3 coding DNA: TGCAGTGCTAGTTCCCGAGCTAGCGACTACGAGCAGTACTTC.

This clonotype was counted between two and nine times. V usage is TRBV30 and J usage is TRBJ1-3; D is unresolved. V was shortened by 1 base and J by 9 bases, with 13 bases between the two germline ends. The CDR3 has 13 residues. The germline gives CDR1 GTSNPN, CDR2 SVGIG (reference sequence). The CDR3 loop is CAWSAARTATIYF. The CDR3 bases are TGTGCCTGGAGTGCCGCGAGGACGGCCACCATATATTTT.

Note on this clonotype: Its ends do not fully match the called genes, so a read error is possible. Here the CDR3 reads CAGSPARVSYEQYF. CDR3 DNA sequence: TGTGCCGGCAGTCCGGCCAGGGTCTCCTACGAGCAGTACTTC. This chain uses TRBV3-1 with TRBJ2-7, with D possibly TRBD1 on 5 matching bases. This CDR3 contains 14 residues. From germline, CDR1 is LGHDT and CDR2 YNNKEL (reference sequence).

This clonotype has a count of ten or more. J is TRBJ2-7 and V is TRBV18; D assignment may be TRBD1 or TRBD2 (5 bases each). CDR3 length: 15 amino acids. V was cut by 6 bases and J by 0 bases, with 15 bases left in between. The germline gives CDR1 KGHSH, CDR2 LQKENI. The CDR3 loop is CASSSGTGSSYEQYF. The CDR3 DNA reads TGTGCCAGCTCTTCCGGGACGGGGAGCTCCTACGAGCAGTACTTC. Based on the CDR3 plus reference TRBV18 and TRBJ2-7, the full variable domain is NAGVMQNPRHLVRRRGQEARLRCSPMKGHSHVYWYRQLPEEGLKFMVYLQKENIIDESGMPKERFSAEFPKEGPSILRIQQVVRGDSAAYFCASSSGTGSSYEQYFGPGTRLTVT.

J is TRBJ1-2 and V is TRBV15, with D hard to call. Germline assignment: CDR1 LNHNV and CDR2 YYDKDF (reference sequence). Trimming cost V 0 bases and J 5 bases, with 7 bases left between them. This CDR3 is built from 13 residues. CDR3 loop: CATSRDTEYGYTF. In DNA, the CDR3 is TGTGCCACCAGCAGAGATACAGAGTATGGCTACACCTTC.

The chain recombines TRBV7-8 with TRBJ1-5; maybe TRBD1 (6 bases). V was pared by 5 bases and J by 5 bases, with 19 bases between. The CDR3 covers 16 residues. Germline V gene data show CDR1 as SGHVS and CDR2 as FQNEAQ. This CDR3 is CASSLVAGRGDQPQHF. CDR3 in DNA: TGTGCCAGCAGCCTGGTCGCCGGCAGGGGAGATCAGCCCCAGCATTTT.

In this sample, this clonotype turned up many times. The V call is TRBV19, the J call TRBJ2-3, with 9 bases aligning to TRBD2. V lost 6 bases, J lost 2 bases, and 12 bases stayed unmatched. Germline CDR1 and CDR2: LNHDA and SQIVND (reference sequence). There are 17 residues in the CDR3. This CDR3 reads CASRTRASSGTTDTQYF. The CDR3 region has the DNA TGTGCCAGTAGGACCCGAGCCTCTAGCGGGACCACAGATACGCAGTATTTT.

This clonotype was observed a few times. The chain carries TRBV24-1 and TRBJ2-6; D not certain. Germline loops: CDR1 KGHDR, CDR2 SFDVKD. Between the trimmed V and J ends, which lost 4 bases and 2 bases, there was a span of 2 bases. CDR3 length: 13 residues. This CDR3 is CATSEAGANVLTF. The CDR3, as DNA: TGTGCCACCAGTGAAGCTGGGGCCAACGTCCTGACTTTC.

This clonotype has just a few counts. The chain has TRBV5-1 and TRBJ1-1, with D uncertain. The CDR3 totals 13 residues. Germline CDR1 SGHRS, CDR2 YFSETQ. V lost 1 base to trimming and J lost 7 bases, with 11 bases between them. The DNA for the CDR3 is TGCGCCAGCAGCTTGCGCGGAGGCCTTGAAGCTTTCTTT. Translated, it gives CASSLRGGLEAFF.

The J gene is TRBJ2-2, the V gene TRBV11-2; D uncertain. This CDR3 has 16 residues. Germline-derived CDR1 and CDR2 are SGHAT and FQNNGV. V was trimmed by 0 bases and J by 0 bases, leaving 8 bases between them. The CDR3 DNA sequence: TGTGCCAGCAGCTTAGATTCGACACCGAACACCGGGGAGCTGTTTTTT. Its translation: CASSLDSTPNTGELFF.

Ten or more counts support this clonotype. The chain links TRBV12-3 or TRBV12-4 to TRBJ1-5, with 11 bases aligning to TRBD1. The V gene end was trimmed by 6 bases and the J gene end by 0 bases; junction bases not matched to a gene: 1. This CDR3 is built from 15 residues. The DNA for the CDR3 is TGTGCCAGCAGGGGACAGGGGGTTAGCAATCAGCCCCAGCATTTT. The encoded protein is CASRGQGVSNQPQHF.

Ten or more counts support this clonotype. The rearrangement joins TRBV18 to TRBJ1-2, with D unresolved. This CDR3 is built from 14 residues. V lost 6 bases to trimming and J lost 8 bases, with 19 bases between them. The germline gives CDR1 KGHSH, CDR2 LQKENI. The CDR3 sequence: CASSPRLGIEGYTF. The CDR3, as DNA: TGTGCCAGCTCCCCTCGATTAGGAATTGAGGGCTACACCTTC.

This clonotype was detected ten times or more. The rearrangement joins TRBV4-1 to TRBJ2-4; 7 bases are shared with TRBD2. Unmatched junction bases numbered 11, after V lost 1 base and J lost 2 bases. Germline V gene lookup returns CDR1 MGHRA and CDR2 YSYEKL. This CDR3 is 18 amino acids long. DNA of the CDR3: TGCGCCAGCAGCCAAGCATGGGGACCCGGGACTACCAAAAACATTCAGTACTTC. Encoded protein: CASSQAWGPGTTKNIQYF.